This passage covers 30 T cell receptor beta chains from one sample sequenced in a study of CD8 T cells in ankylosing spondylitis (dated by TCRdb to the late 2010s). Beyond this particular receptor, the publication reports: A TCR beta motif of fewer than 10 highly homologous amino acid variants appeared characteristic of blood from ankylosing spondylitis patients.

Their specific antigens are unknown. Library preparation used 5' RACE. This sample was sequenced with an Illumina HiSeq 2500. TCRdb itself trimmed the public reads at Q25 with fastp, ran MiXCR and retained productive beta chains. Records with the same CDR3 protein are collapsed into one entry carrying the most frequent genes and DNA. In this sample the table shows a few hundred thousand distinct CDR3 sequences, over 9.5% of which occur a single time. The ten biggest clones cover almost 7% of the sample. The source material was blood, either unsorted or a sorted T cell fraction (not recorded which). The receptors were sampled from a male donor with ankylosing spondylitis.

This chain uses TRBV5-1 with TRBJ2-2; TRBD1 matches at 12 bases. This CDR3 region has 19 residues. Germline V gene data show CDR1 as SGHRS and CDR2 as YFSETQ. V trimming: 0 bases; J trimming: 4 bases; junction bases outside the gene matches: 10. DNA of the CDR3: TGCGCCAGCAGCTTGGAACCGGGACAGGGGGCAGTGGGCACCGGGGAGCTGTTTTTT. Protein: CASSLEPGQGAVGTGELFF.

This clonotype was recorded at least ten times. The genes are TRBV7-2 and TRBJ2-7; weak D call: TRBD2 (6 bases). Germline V gene sequence: CDR1 SGHTA, CDR2 FQGNSA. With 6 bases removed from V and 1 base from J, the gap between germline ends came to 13 bases. The CDR3 is made up of 14 amino acids. The CDR3 bases are TGTGCCAGCAGAAACCTAGCGTCTTCCTACGAGCAGTACTTC. It codes for CASRNLASSYEQYF.

This chain connects TRBV20-1 to TRBJ1-5; D uncertain. CDR1 DFQATT and CDR2 SNEGSKA come from the germline V gene (reference sequence). The CDR3 is 13 residues long. Trimming took off 2 bases at V and 8 bases at J, with 13 bases between the two ends. The CDR3 nucleotides read TGCAGTGCTAGACTTGAGCGGATAGAGCCCCAGCATTTT. Translation gives CSARLERIEPQHF.

V gene TRBV4-2 combines with J gene TRBJ1-6; 10 bases fit TRBD1. The V gene's germline CDR1 is LGHNA and CDR2 YNFKEQ. This CDR3 comprises 17 residues. J lost 9 bases, V lost 0 bases, and 8 bases had no gene match. The CDR3 is CASSQDSGQGVGSPLHF. CDR3 in DNA: TGTGCCAGCAGCCAAGATTCCGGACAGGGGGTAGGTTCACCCCTCCACTTT.

This clonotype showed up just a few times. The chain is built from TRBV4-2 and TRBJ2-7; 11 bases map to TRBD2. Trimming took 3 bases from V and 0 from J; bases not matched to a gene: 4. Germline assignment: CDR1 LGHNA and CDR2 YNFKEQ. There are 16 residues in the CDR3. The DNA of the CDR3 is TGTGCCAGCAGCCAGGAAACTAGCGGGAGCTCCTACGAGCAGTACTTC. Residues: CASSQETSGSSYEQYF.

This clonotype showed up many times. One junction end does not reproduce the germline sequence, and a read error may be involved. The chain has TRBV5-1 and TRBJ1-1, with D tentatively TRBD1 (6 bases). The CDR3 totals 14 residues. Germline lookup yields CDR1 SGHRS and CDR2 YFSETQ. Here the CDR3 DNA reads TGTGCCAGCAGTCTCGGACAGACGAACACTGAAGCTTTCTTT. Its translation is CASSLGQTNTEAFF.

The rearrangement joins TRBV7-2 to TRBJ2-1; weak D call: TRBD2 (5 bases). The V end was cut by 5 bases, the J end by 6 bases, with 14 bases between. CDR1 and CDR2 from the germline V gene are SGHTA and FQGNSA. The CDR3 is made up of 14 amino acids. The CDR3: CASSLKSGINEQFF. Written as DNA, the CDR3 is TGTGCCAGCAGCCTTAAATCCGGGATCAATGAGCAGTTCTTC.

This clonotype was observed a handful of times. The J gene is TRBJ2-5, the V gene TRBV11-2; D possibly corresponds to TRBD1 (5 bases). The germline V and J ends were trimmed by 5 bases and 4 bases, with 11 bases remaining between them. Germline V CDR1 and CDR2: SGHAT, FQNNGV. The CDR3 consists of 13 residues. CDR3 sequence reads: CASSTPRGETQYF. CDR3 bases: TGTGCCAGCAGCACTCCTAGGGGAGAGACCCAGTACTTC.

There are many counts of this clonotype. The chain's CDR3 is CASSYSRTMNTEAFF. Here the CDR3 DNA reads TGTGCCAGCAGTTACTCGAGAACAATGAACACTGAAGCTTTCTTT. The chain carries TRBV6-5 and TRBJ1-1; D is ambiguous. The ends were cut back, 0 bases at V and 0 bases at J, with 8 bases in the middle. The germline CDR1 and CDR2 sequences are MNHEY and SVGAGI. This CDR3 comprises 15 residues.

This clonotype was detected a few times. This rearrangement joins TRBV5-6 to TRBJ1-2; 7 bases map to TRBD1. CDR3 length: 15 amino acids. Germline CDR1 SGHDT, CDR2 YYEEEE. J gave up 5 bases and V 3 bases, and 10 bases lay outside the gene matches. The CDR3 spells CASSSVRQGRYGYTF. The CDR3, as DNA: TGTGCCAGCAGCTCCGTACGACAGGGACGATATGGCTACACCTTC.

There are a few counts of this clonotype. The chain carries TRBV9 and TRBJ1-2, with 7 bases fitting TRBD1. Trimming at V came to 3 bases and at J to 7 bases, leaving 9 bases not matched to a gene. CDR3 length: 14 residues. Germline loops: CDR1 SGDLS, CDR2 YYNGEE. CDR3: CASSGQGLRGGYTF. DNA of the CDR3: TGTGCCAGCAGCGGACAGGGCCTAAGGGGTGGCTACACCTTC. The entire variable domain, with the rest obtained from reference TRBV9 and TRBJ1-2, is as follows: DSGVTQTPKHLITATGQRVTLRCSPRSGDLSVYWYQQSLDQGLQFLIQYYNGEERAKGNILERFSAQQFPDLHSELNLSSLELGDSALYFCASSGQGLRGGYTFGSGTRLTVV.

This clonotype appeared a few times. The chain recombines TRBV5-8 with TRBJ2-1; D is undetermined. CDR1 and CDR2 (germline): SGHTS, YDEGEE. V shed 0 bases and J shed 4 bases, with 8 bases lying between them. CDR3 length: 14 residues. DNA for the CDR3: TGTGCCAGCAGCTTGGGGTTCGTTTACAATGAGCAGTTCTTC. This translates into CASSLGFVYNEQFF.

As concerns this clonotype: A much larger clone lies a single base off, so this may be a read error. The conserved closing phenylalanine or tryptophan is absent in this CDR3, likely reflecting a read error. This chain connects TRBV5-1 to TRBJ2-3; D remains unclear. CDR1 is SGHRS and CDR2 is YFSETQ in the germline V gene. V shed 0 bases and J shed 1 base, with 6 bases lying between them. This CDR3 has 14 amino acids. The CDR3 here is CASSLDRRTDTQYI. The DNA for the CDR3 is TGCGCCAGCAGCTTGGATCGTCGCACAGATACGCAGTATATT.

There are a few counts of this clonotype. The chain employs TRBV10-2 and TRBJ2-2; possible D gene TRBD2, 6 bases. The V end lost 4 bases, the J end lost 0 bases, and 9 bases lay between the germline ends. In germline, CDR1 is WSHSY, CDR2 SAAADI. The CDR3 has 15 residues. DNA of the CDR3: TGCGCCAGCAGTGCCCGGAGGGCGAACACCGGGGAGCTGTTTTTT. Its protein is CASSARRANTGELFF.

The chain carries TRBV3-1 and TRBJ1-1; D is uncertain. V shed 0 bases and J shed 1 base, with 6 bases lying between them. The CDR3 is 14 amino acids. CDR1 LGHDT and CDR2 YNNKEL come from the germline V gene (reference sequence). The CDR3 loop is CASSQEAKNTEAFF. DNA of the CDR3: TGTGCCAGCAGCCAAGAAGCGAAGAACACTGAAGCTTTCTTT.

The chain recombines TRBV5-6 with TRBJ2-7; TRBD1 aligns across 7 bases. Germline-derived CDR1 and CDR2 are SGHDT and YYEEEE. V shed 0 bases, J shed 0 bases, and the junction held 3 bases outside the gene matches. The CDR3 has 15 amino acids. The CDR3: CASSLGGQSSYEQYV. The CDR3 DNA sequence: TGTGCCAGCAGCTTGGGGGGACAGAGCTCCTACGAGCAGTACGTC.

This clonotype was detected many times. This chain links TRBV5-1 with TRBJ1-6; a possible D gene is TRBD1 (6 bases). CDR1 and CDR2 from the germline V gene are SGHRS and YFSETQ. This CDR3 spans 15 amino acids. Trimming removed 3 bases at V and 7 bases at J, with 14 bases between. The CDR3 bases are TGCGCCAGCAGCTCAACCGGGACAACCAATTCACCCCTCCACTTT. The encoded protein is CASSSTGTTNSPLHF.

The chain joins TRBV20-1 to TRBJ1-5; D is unresolved. The CDR3 runs to 13 residues. V shed 2 bases and J shed 0 bases, with 5 bases lying between them. Germline CDR1 is DFQATT and CDR2 is SNEGSKA (reference sequence). CDR3 in amino acids: CSARQYSNQPQHF. The CDR3, as DNA: TGCAGTGCTAGACAGTATAGCAATCAGCCCCAGCATTTT.

This clonotype has a handful of counts. The V and J genes are TRBV5-1 and TRBJ2-1, with 9 bases lining up with TRBD1. This CDR3 has 16 amino acids. The germline V gene encodes CDR1 SGHRS and CDR2 YFSETQ. V lost 4 bases, J lost 2 bases, and 7 bases stayed unmatched. In DNA, the CDR3 is TGCGCCAGCAGCACGTGGACAGGGGAAACCTACAATGAGCAGTTCTTC. Its protein is CASSTWTGETYNEQFF.

This sequence joins TRBV24-1 and TRBJ2-1; 11 bases fit TRBD2. The CDR3 runs to 16 residues. The germline V gene encodes CDR1 KGHDR and CDR2 SFDVKD. The trim removed 3 bases at V and 7 bases at J, leaving 7 bases unmatched. The CDR3, as DNA: TGTGCCACCAGTGATCCAAGACTAGCGGGACAGAATGAGCAGTTCTTC. Translation: CATSDPRLAGQNEQFF.

This clonotype was seen a few times. The V gene is TRBV27, the J gene TRBJ1-1; D is possibly TRBD1 (5 bases). This CDR3 has 15 amino acids. Germline V lookup: CDR1 MNHEY, CDR2 SMNVEV (reference sequence). V gave up 5 bases and J gave up 1 base, with 14 bases separating them. The CDR3, as DNA: TGTGCCAGCAGTCTCACACGGGGCGGGAACACTGAAGCTTTCTTT. Amino acid sequence: CASSLTRGGNTEAFF.

This clonotype occurred many times. J is TRBJ1-2 and V is TRBV29-1, with D possibly being TRBD1 (5 bases). The germline gives CDR1 SQVTM, CDR2 ANQGSEA. The CDR3 runs 13 residues. The V and J ends lost 5 bases and 4 bases respectively, with 14 bases between them. This CDR3 reads CSVRGDGTYGYTF. The CDR3 nucleotides read TGCAGCGTTCGGGGCGACGGAACCTATGGCTACACCTTC.

The chain is built from TRBV2 and TRBJ2-3; D perhaps matches TRBD2 (6 bases). This CDR3 has 14 amino acids. Germline assignment: CDR1 SNHLY and CDR2 FYNNEI. Trimming stripped 5 bases from V and 4 bases from J, with 13 bases between. The CDR3 spells CASSFGTLADTQYF. The CDR3 DNA reads as TGTGCCAGCAGTTTCGGGACTCTTGCAGATACGCAGTATTTT.

This clonotype has more than one count but fewer than ten. The chain joins TRBV5-1 to TRBJ2-7, with TRBD1 identical over 10 bases. The CDR3 runs to 14 residues. J gave up 4 bases and V 4 bases, and 5 bases lay outside the gene matches. The germline CDR1 and CDR2 sequences are SGHRS and YFSETQ. CDR3 nucleotides: TGCGCCAGCAGCGTGACAGGGGGCGATTACGAGCAGTACTTC. Its protein is CASSVTGGDYEQYF.

In this sample, this clonotype turned up a few times. The V gene is TRBV5-1, the J gene TRBJ2-3; TRBD1 matches at 7 bases. CDR1 is SGHRS, CDR2 YFSETQ, per germline. This CDR3 is built from 14 residues. Trimming took 4 bases from V and 0 from J; bases not matched to a gene: 2. In nucleotides, the CDR3 is TGCGCCAGCAGCGGGGGACAGAGCACAGATACGCAGTATTTT. Its protein product is CASSGGQSTDTQYF.

The chain has TRBV11-1 and TRBJ2-6; D is uncertain. The CDR3 is made up of 18 amino acids. Germline V CDR1 and CDR2: SGHAT, FQDESV (reference sequence). V was pared by 5 bases and J by 2 bases, with 19 bases between. The CDR3: CASSVHRPAEPGANVLTF. Written as DNA, the CDR3 is TGTGCCAGCAGCGTCCATCGGCCGGCGGAACCTGGGGCCAACGTCCTGACTTTC.

The table lists this clonotype with a few counts. The chain recombines TRBV20-1 with TRBJ1-1; no reliable D call. Germline loops: CDR1 DFQATT, CDR2 SNEGSKA (reference sequence). The CDR3 has 15 amino acids. V shed 5 bases and J shed 0 bases, with 16 bases lying between them. CDR3 sequence reads: CSAENPGPMNTEAFF. The CDR3 nucleotides read TGCAGTGCTGAAAACCCGGGCCCAATGAACACTGAAGCTTTCTTT.

This clonotype was picked up a small number of times. V and J are TRBV12-3 or TRBV12-4 and TRBJ2-4, with D unclear. V was clipped by 3 bases and J by 11 bases, with 8 bases between them. The CDR3 has 11 amino acids. DNA for the CDR3: TGTGCCAGCAGTTTGAGATCAGTTCAGTACTTC. Amino acid sequence: CASSLRSVQYF.

This clonotype has just a few counts. The rearrangement uses TRBV9 and TRBJ2-3; D possibly matches TRBD1 or TRBD2 (6 bases each). Trimming cost V 3 bases and J 4 bases, with 18 bases left between them. The CDR3 contains 16 residues. Looked up from germline, CDR1 is SGDLS and CDR2 is YYNGEE. The CDR3: CASSGGPHGGADTQYF. CDR3 sequence (DNA): TGTGCCAGCAGCGGGGGGCCCCACGGAGGGGCAGATACGCAGTATTTT. Combining the CDR3 with reference TRBV9 and TRBJ2-3 gives the whole variable domain DSGVTQTPKHLITATGQRVTLRCSPRSGDLSVYWYQQSLDQGLQFLIQYYNGEERAKGNILERFSAQQFPDLHSELNLSSLELGDSALYFCASSGGPHGGADTQYFGPGTRLTVL.

There are a few counts of this clonotype. This sequence joins TRBV20-1 and TRBJ2-5, with 8 bases fitting TRBD2. The CDR3 extends over 15 amino acids. V was pared by 2 bases and J by 5 bases, with 10 bases of the junction left unmatched. Germline V gene sequence: CDR1 DFQATT, CDR2 SNEGSKA (reference sequence). CDR3 residues: CSARPGGIYRETQYF. In DNA, the CDR3 is TGCAGTGCTAGACCGGGGGGGATATACAGGGAGACCCAGTACTTC.